This T cell receptor (beta chain) appears in the sequencing data of a study of blood T cells in healthy people across ages. CDR1 SGHTA and CDR2 FQGTGA come from the germline V gene. There are 17 residues in the CDR3. Trimming cost V 5 bases and J 4 bases, with 21 bases left between them. Worth noting for this clonotype: Its specificity is unknown.

Study-wide results and caveats: Higher diversity, along with more naive CD4+ cells, distinguished long-lived donors from aged donors.

The study drew donors from healthy Caucasian individuals in Russia aged roughly 6 to 90. Every donor provided 8.5 to 10 milliliters of peripheral blood. A sample-barcoded 5' primer and a J-beta primer mix were used in a second PCR of roughly 7 to 12 cycles. Every sample produced at least 2.5 million CDR3-containing paired-end reads. TCRdb independently ran MiXCR on the 5' RACE reads; one entry per CDR3 protein. The table has some 1,800,000 distinct CDR3 sequences, 30% to 40% seen once. Sequences were obtained from blood. The receptor was derived from a human donor in good health. The chain uses TRBV7-3 and TRBJ2-1; D may be TRBD1 or TRBD2 (6 bases each). CDR3 nucleotides: TGTGCCAGCAGCCCCCTGGGGGGCATTCAGGGGTACAATGAGCAGTTCTTC. It is translated as CASSPLGGIQGYNEQFF.